This T cell receptor beta chain was captured by sequencing in a study of identical twins. Study-level results: In drawing conclusions, the study used cross-sectional statistical analysis and did not follow the same donors.

This CDR3 is built from 15 residues. The J segment lost 13 bases and the V segment lost 4 bases, leaving 14 bases of the junction unmatched. The germline CDR1 and CDR2 sequences are SEHNR and FQNEAQ (reference sequence). Turning to this clonotype: The target antigen is unknown.

A single record per CDR3 protein comes from TCRdb applying MiXCR to the 5' RACE reads. The sample carries 1,800,000 or so distinct CDR3 sequences, less than 35% recorded once. The sample consisted of cord blood. The receptor's source is a newborn girl in good health. V is TRBV7-9 and J is TRBJ2-4; 9 nucleotides align to TRBD2. The CDR3 loop reads CASSSYSGRTGEQYF. CDR3 DNA sequence: TGTGCCAGCAGCTCATATAGCGGGAGAACGGGAGAGCAGTACTTC.